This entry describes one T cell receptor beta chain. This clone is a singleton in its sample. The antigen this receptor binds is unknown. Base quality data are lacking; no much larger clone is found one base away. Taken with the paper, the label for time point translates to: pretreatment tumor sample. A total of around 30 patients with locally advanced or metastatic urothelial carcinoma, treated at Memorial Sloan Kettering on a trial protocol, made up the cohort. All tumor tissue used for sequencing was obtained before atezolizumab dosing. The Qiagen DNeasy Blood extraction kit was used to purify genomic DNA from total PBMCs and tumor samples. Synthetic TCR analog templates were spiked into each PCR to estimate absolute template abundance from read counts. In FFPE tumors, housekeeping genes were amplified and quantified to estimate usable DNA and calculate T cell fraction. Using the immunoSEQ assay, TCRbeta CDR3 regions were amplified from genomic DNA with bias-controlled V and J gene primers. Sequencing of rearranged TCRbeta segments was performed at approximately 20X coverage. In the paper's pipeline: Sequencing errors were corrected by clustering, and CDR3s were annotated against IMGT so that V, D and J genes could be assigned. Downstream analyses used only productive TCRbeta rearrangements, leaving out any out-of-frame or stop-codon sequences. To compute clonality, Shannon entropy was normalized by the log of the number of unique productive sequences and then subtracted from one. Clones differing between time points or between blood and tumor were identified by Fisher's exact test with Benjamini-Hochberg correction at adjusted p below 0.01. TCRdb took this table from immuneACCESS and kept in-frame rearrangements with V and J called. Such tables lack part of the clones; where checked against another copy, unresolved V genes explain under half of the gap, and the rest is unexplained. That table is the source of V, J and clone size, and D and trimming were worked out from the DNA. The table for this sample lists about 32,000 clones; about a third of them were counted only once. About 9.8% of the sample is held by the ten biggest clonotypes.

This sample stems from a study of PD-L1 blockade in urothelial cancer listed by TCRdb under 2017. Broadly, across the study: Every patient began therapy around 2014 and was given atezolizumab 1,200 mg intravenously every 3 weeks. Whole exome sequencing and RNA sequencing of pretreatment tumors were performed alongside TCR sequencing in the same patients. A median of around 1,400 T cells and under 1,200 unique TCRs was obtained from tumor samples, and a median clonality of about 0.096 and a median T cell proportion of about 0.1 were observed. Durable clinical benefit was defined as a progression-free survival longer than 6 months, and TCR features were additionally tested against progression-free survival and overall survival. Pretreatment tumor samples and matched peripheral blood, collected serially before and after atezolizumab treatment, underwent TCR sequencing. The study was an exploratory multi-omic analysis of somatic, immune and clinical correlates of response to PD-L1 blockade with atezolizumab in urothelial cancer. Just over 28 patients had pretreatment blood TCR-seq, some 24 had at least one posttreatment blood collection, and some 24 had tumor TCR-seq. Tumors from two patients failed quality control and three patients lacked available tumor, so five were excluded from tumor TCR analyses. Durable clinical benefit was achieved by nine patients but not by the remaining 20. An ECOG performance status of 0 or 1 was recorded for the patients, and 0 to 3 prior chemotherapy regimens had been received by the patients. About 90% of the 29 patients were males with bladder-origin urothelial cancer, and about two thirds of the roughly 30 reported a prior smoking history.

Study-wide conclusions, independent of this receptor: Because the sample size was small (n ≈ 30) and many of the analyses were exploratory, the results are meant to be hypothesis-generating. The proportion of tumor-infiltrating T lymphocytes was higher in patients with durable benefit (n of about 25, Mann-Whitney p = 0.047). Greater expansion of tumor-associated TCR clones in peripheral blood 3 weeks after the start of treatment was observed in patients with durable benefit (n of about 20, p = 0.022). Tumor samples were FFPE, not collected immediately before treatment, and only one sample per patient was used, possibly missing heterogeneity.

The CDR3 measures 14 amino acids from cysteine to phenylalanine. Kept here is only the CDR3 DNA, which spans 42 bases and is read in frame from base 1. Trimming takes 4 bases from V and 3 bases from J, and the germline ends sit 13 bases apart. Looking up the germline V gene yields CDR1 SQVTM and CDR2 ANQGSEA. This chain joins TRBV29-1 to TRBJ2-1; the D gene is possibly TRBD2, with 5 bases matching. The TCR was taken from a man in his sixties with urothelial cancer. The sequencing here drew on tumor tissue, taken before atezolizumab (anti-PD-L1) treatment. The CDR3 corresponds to CSVAERRGYNEQFF. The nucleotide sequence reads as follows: TGCAGCGTTGCCGAACGACGGGGCTACAATGAGCAGTTCTTC.